The text below deals with one TCR beta chain. This specimen comes from a study of blood T cell repertoires in COVID-19. Trimming shortened V by 2 bases and J by 10 bases, and 26 bases separated the two germline ends. The CDR3 contains 17 residues. Per germline, CDR1 MNHNS and CDR2 SASEGT. Per the original methods: How many nucleated cells were present was estimated from reference gene primer amplification. Measured with immunoSEQ multiplex PCR; TCRdb has only the in-frame clones, and not every one. V and J calls and clone size are copied from that table; D and trimming were computed from the DNA. This table holds 300,000 to 400,000 clones, over 75% found once.

The sequence was collected from a man aged 45-65 years with active or convalescent COVID-19. The chain has TRBV6-1 and TRBJ1-2; D remains unclear. Sequences were obtained from peripheral blood. The CDR3 is CASSEFATGLLFDAYTF. In DNA, the CDR3 is TGTGCCAGCAGTGAATTCGCTACGGGGTTACTTTTTGATGCCTACACCTTC.